Each of the 9 T cell receptor beta chains below was sequenced from the same sample in a study of Graves' ophthalmopathy and Graves' hyperthyroidism. As the template, RNA transcripts were used to amplify TCR beta CDR3 regions. The authors performed first-round RT-PCR with HTBI primers and then a second-round multiplex PCR. TCRdb passed the multiplex PCR reads through MiXCR, listing each CDR3 protein once. The sample consists of 300,000 to 400,000 distinct CDR3 sequences, approximately 18% of them appearing once. Sequencing used peripheral blood. These TCRs come from an adult woman with stable Graves' hyperthyroidism.

V is TRBV7-2 and J is TRBJ2-1; 10 bases match TRBD2. Trimming cost V 4 bases and J 0 bases; bases outside gene matches: 9. There are 18 residues in the CDR3. The germline CDR1 and CDR2 sequences are SGHTA and FQGNSA. The CDR3 coding sequence is TGTGCCAGCAGCTCGACTAGCGGGCCTAGCCTCTCCTACAATGAGCAGTTCTTC. It codes for CASSSTSGPSLSYNEQFF. Using reference TRBV7-2 and TRBJ2-1 for the parts outside the CDR3, the full variable domain is GAGVSQSPSNKVTEKGKDVELRCDPISGHTALYWYRQSLGQGLEFLIYFQGNSAPDKSGLPSDRFSAERTGGSVSTLTIQRTQQEDSAVYLCASSSTSGPSLSYNEQFFGPGTRLTVL.

The rearrangement links TRBV6-2 or TRBV6-3 to TRBJ2-5; either TRBD1 or TRBD2 may fit D (5 bases each). Germline V lookup: CDR1 MNHEY, CDR2 SVGEGT. Trimming pared 7 bases from V and 5 bases from J, leaving 14 bases between. The CDR3 runs to 13 residues. The CDR3 protein is CASTMRGEETQYF. The CDR3 coding sequence is TGTGCCAGCACCATGAGGGGAGAGGAGACCCAGTACTTC.

This clonotype turned up a few times. The chain joins TRBV3-1 to TRBJ1-4; tentative D call: TRBD1 (5 bases). The CDR3 spans 15 residues. Germline CDR1 LGHDT, CDR2 YNNKEL (reference sequence). V dropped 1 base and J dropped 3 bases, with 9 bases sitting between them. CDR3 in DNA: TGTGCCAGCAGCCAAGGGGGGGGAGCTAATGAAAAACTGTTTTTT. Encoded protein: CASSQGGGANEKLFF.

This clonotype was detected a few times. The chain combines TRBV14 with TRBJ2-2; 8 positions match TRBD1. Germline V gives CDR1 SGHDN, CDR2 FVKESK. V lost 4 bases and J lost 4; bases outside the gene matches: 8. This CDR3 is built from 16 residues. CDR3 in amino acids: CASSPIGRGPTGELFF. CDR3 in DNA: TGTGCCAGCAGCCCCATAGGCAGGGGGCCCACCGGGGAGCTGTTTTTT.

On this clonotype itself: One junction end disagrees with the germline gene, perhaps due to a read error. Here the CDR3 reads CASRDGGNGSNVLTF. The CDR3 DNA reads as TGTGCCAGCAGGGATGGAGGGAATGGGTCCAACGTTCTGACTTTC. The chain links TRBV28 to TRBJ2-6, with D possibly matching TRBD2 (6 bases). Germline assignment: CDR1 MDHEN and CDR2 SYDVKM. This CDR3 is 15 amino acids long.

In this sample, this clonotype turned up many times. The chain couples TRBV12-3 or TRBV12-4 to TRBJ2-7, with 7 bases aligning to TRBD1. The CDR3 spans 15 residues. J lost 4 bases, V lost 3 bases, and 9 bases had no gene match. CDR3 region: CASSFGRGNLYEQYF. The CDR3 region has the DNA TGTGCCAGCAGTTTTGGCAGGGGGAATCTATACGAGCAGTACTTC.

This clonotype was counted many times. This may be a read error, as it is one base from a much larger clone. The V gene is TRBV6-1, the J gene TRBJ2-7; a possible D gene is TRBD1 (5 bases). The CDR3 loop spans 15 amino acids. Per germline, CDR1 MNHNS and CDR2 SASEGT. CDR3 protein: CASSDTGRPPYERYF. The DNA for the CDR3 is TGTGCCAGCAGTGACACAGGAAGACCTCCCTACGAGCGGTACTTC.

At least ten counts were recorded for this clonotype. The CDR3 DNA follows: TGTGCCAGCAGTCGGAGGGGGCAAGAGACCCAGTACTTC. It codes for CASSRRGQETQYF. V is TRBV12-3 or TRBV12-4 and J is TRBJ2-5; D could derive from TRBD1 or TRBD2 (6 bases each). The V and J ends lost 5 bases and 2 bases respectively, with 9 bases between them. The CDR3 has 13 residues.

This clonotype was recorded at least ten times. The V and J genes are TRBV6-2 or TRBV6-3 and TRBJ1-5; D remains unclear. Germline CDR1 MNHEY, CDR2 SVGEGT. CDR3 length equals 15 residues. Trimming pared 7 bases from V and 2 bases from J, leaving 15 bases between. CDR3: CASTPGRVGNQPQHF. As DNA, the CDR3 is TGTGCCAGCACCCCCGGCCGGGTCGGCAATCAGCCCCAGCATTTT.